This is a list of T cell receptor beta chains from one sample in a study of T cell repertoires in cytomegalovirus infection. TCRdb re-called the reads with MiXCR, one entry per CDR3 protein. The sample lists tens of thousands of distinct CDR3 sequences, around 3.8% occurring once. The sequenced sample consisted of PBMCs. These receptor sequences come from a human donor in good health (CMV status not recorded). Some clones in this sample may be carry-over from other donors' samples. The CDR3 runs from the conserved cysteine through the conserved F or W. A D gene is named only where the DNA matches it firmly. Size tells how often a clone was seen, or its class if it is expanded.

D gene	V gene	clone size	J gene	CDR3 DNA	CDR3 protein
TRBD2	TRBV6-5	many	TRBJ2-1	TGTGCCAGCAGTTCCTGGACTAGCGGGGACAATGAGCAGTTCTTC	CASSSWTSGDNEQFF
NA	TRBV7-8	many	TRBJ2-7	TGTGCCAGCAGCTTAGTAGGCCCGGGGATCTACGAGCAGTACTTC	CASSLVGPGIYEQYF
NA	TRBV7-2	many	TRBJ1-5	TGTGCCAGCAGCTTAAGTACAGGGACCCAGCCCCAGCATTTT	CASSLSTGTQPQHF
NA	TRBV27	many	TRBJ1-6	TGTGCCAGCAGTTTGGTAGGGAACAATTCACCCCTCCACTTT	CASSLVGNNSPLHF
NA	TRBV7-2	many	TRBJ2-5	TGTGCCAGCAGCTATGGCGAGACCCAGTACTTC	CASSYGETQYF
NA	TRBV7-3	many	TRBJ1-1	TGTGCCAGCAGCTTAAAAGGGGACACTGAAGCTTTCTTT	CASSLKGDTEAFF
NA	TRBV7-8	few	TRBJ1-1	TGTGCCAGCAGCTTAGGGAGGGCGACTGAAGCTTTCTTT	CASSLGRATEAFF
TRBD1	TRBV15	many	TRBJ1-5	TGTGCCACACAGCAGACAGGGGCTGGGCCCCAGCATTTT	CATQQTGAGPQHF
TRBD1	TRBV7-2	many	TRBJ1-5	TGTGCCAGCAGCTTCCGGGACAGGGCTGGGAATCAGCCCCAGCATTTT	CASSFRDRAGNQPQHF
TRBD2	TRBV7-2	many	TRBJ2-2	TGTGCCAGCAGCTTAGAGCCTCTAGCGGGCGGGAGATTTGCCGGGGAGCTGTTTTTT	CASSLEPLAGGRFAGELFF
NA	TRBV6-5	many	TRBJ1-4	TGTGCCAGCAGTTACACAGCTAATGAAAAACTGTTTTTT	CASSYTANEKLFF